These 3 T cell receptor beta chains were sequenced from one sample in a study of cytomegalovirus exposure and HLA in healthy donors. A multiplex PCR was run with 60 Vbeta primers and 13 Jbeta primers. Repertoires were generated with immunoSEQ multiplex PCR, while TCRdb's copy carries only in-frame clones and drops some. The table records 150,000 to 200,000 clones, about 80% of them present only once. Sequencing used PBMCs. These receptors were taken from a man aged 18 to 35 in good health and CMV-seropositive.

This CDR3 reads CASSYTRDTTEAFF. The CDR3 nucleotides read TGTGCCAGCAGCTACACGCGGGATACCACTGAAGCTTTCTTT. V is TRBV7-3 and J is TRBJ1-1; D remains ambiguous. The V gene lost 4 bases and the J gene lost 4 bases, with 13 bases spanning the gap. This CDR3 has 14 residues. The germline V gene encodes CDR1 SGHTA and CDR2 FQGTGA.

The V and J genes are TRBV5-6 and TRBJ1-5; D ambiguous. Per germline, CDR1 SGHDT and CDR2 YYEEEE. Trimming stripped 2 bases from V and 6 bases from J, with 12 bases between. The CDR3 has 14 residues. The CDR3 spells CASSFDGNRQPQHF. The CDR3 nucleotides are TGTGCCAGCAGCTTTGACGGGAATCGTCAGCCCCAGCATTTT.

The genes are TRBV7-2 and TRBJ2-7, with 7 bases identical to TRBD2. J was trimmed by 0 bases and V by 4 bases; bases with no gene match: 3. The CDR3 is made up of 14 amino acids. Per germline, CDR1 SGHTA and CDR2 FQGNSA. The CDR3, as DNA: TGTGCCAGCAGCTCCCGGGGGGACTCCTACGAGCAGTACTTC. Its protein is CASSSRGDSYEQYF.